This T cell receptor beta chain is drawn from a study of T cell responses to AZD1222 COVID-19 vaccine. General study results and limits: Repertoires were collected only later (after the peak T cell response had occurred).

The sample holds a few counts of this clone. Its target is not known. The repertoire was sequenced with immunoSEQ multiplex PCR; TCRdb's copy has only in-frame clones and lacks some. There are tens of thousands of clones in the sample; over 60% occur only once, and less than 50% lies in the top ten. This clonotype was sampled from an adult who received the AZD1222 COVID-19 vaccine. The source material was peripheral blood, sampled 28 days after the second AZD1222 dose.

The CDR3 loop is CASRGRGVTEAFF. The CDR3 DNA sequence: TGTGCCAGCAGGGGCAGGGGAGTCACTGAAGCTTTCTTT. The chain combines TRBV6-5 with TRBJ1-1; D might be TRBD1 (6 bases). This CDR3 is 13 amino acids long. Germline V gene data show CDR1 as MNHEY and CDR2 as SVGAGI. V was shortened by 6 bases and J by 4 bases, with 12 bases between the two germline ends.